What follows describes a single T cell receptor beta chain. The antigen is unknown. A much larger clone lies one base from this, so it may be a read error. This sample is drawn from a study of molecular identifiers for immune sequencing clone quantification. Study-wide results and caveats: Over 99% of CMV-specific effector molecules, but under 1% of naive ones, were in clones above 20 copies. Identical TCR molecules can share a barcode, and this sharing could underestimate highly expanded clone sizes. Even with some 960,000 naive cells present, spiked Jurkat TCR RNA from one cell was reportedly detectable.

MiXCR, run by TCRdb on the PCR reads, gives a single entry per CDR3 protein. The table has over 550,000 distinct CDR3 sequences, over 25% seen once. The CD8+CD4-CCR7+CD45RA+ phenotype defined the sorted naive CD8 T cells. Trimming cost V 5 bases and J 2 bases; bases outside gene matches: 11. The CDR3 has 17 residues. Germline lookup yields CDR1 SEHNR and CDR2 FQNEAQ (reference sequence). Sequenced sample: naive CD8+ T cells from blood, with Jurkat cell RNA spiked in. Stated subset: FACS-sorted CD8+CD4-CCR7+CD45RA+ naive T cells. This receptor was identified in a human donor in good health. Some libraries in this study had Jurkat cell RNA spiked in. The chain links TRBV7-9 to TRBJ1-3, with 8 bases matching TRBD1. The chain's CDR3 is CASSPRTGTGPGNTIYF. Here the CDR3 DNA reads TGTGCCAGCAGCCCCCGGACAGGGACGGGACCTGGAAACACCATATATTTT.